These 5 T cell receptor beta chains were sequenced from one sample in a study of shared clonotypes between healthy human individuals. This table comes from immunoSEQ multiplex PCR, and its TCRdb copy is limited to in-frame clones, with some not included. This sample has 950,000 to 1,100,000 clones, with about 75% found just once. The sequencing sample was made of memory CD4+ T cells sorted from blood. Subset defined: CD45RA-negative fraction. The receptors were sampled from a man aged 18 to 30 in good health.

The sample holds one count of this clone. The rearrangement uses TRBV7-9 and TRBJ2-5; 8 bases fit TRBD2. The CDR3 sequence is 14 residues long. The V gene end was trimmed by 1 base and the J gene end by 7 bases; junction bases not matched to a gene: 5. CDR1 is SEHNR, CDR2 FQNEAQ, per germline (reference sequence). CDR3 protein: CASSLDLLAGTQYF. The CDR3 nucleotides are TGTGCCAGCAGCTTAGACCTCCTAGCGGGGACCCAGTACTTC. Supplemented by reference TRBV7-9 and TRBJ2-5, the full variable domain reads DTGVSQNPRHKITKRGQNVTFRCDPISEHNRLYWYRQTLGQGPEFLTYFQNEAQLEKSRLLSDRFSAERPKGSFSTLEIQRTEQGDSAMYLCASSLDLLAGTQYFGPGTRLLVL.

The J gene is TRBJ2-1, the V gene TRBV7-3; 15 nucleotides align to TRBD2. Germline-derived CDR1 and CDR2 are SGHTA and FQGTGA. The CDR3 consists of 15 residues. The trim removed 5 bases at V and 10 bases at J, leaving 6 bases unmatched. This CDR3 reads CASSAGLAGGTEQFF. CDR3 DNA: TGTGCCAGCAGCGCGGGACTAGCGGGGGGAACGGAGCAGTTCTTC. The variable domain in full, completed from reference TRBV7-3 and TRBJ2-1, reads GAGVSQTPSNKVTEKGKYVELRCDPISGHTALYWYRQSLGQGPEFLIYFQGTGAADDSGLPNDRFFAVRPEGSVSTLKIQRTERGDSAVYLCASSAGLAGGTEQFFGPGTRLTVL.

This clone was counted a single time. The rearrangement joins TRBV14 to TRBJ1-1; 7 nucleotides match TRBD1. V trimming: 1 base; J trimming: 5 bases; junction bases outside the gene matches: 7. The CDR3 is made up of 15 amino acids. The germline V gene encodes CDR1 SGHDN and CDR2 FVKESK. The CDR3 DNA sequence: TGTGCCAGCAGCCAAGGGACAGGATTCATGACTGAAGCTTTCTTT. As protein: CASSQGTGFMTEAFF.

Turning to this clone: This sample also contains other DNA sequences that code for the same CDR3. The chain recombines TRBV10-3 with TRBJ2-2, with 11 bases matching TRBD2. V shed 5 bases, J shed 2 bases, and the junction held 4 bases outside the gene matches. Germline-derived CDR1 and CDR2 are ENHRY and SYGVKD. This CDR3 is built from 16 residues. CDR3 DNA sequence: TGTGCCATCAGTACCGGGACTAGCGGCAACACCGGGGAGCTGTTTTTT. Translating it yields CAISTGTSGNTGELFF.

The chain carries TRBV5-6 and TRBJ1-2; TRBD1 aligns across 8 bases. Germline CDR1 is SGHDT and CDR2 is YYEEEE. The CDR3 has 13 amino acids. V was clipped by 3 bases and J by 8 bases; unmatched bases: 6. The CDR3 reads CASSSPDREGYTF. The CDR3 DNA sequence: TGTGCCAGCAGCTCCCCGGACAGGGAGGGCTACACCTTC.